This T cell receptor beta chain derives from a study of cytomegalovirus exposure and HLA in healthy donors (dated by TCRdb to the late 2010s). With respect to the entire study: According to an earlier analysis of around 600 of the donors, 150 million to 200 million T cells yielded roughly 100 million unique TCR beta sequences and about 280 Gb of sequence data. An early release that covered about 600 HLA-typed donors contained about 290 gigabases of sequencing data and approximately 85 million unique TCR sequences. Among the roughly 400 genotyped donors, approximately 76% belonged to the genetic ancestry cluster associated with self-reported Caucasian donors. The aim of the study was to test whether cataloging public T cell receptors could identify signatures of past pathogen exposure. The study profiled the T cell repertoires of around 700 subjects by immunosequencing and related them to cytomegalovirus serostatus. Along with the approximately 650-subject first cohort, a separate validation cohort of 120 different subjects was used. To predict cytomegalovirus infection status, the study brought together high-throughput TCR immunosequencing, statistical association of individual TCRs with disease status, and machine learning. A later analysis re-examined previously published TCR beta repertoires from just over 650 donors and added high-resolution HLA genotyping to investigate patterns of TCR occurrence. Rather than drawing on any new phenotypic data, the later analysis identified candidate immune exposures from TCR beta sequences and the way those sequences occurred across donors. An earlier analysis of roughly 580 of the donors used high-throughput TCR beta sequencing to judge whether each TCR beta V gene segment behaved as functional or pseudogenic. Donor age, sex, ethnicity and CMV serostatus were compiled together with the repertoire data. A later genetic analysis took genome-wide SNP genotypes for 398 of the 666 donors and used that subset as a discovery cohort. All discovery cohort repertoires had been generated on a single sequencing platform. Class I and class II HLA loci were covered by the typing at four-digit resolution. The number of donors typed differed by locus, with about 629-630 for A, B, C, DRB1 and DQB1, around 500 for DQA1, approximately 570 for DPA1, and under 490 for DPB1. Roughly five DR-DQ haplotypes were treated as single units for association and clustering because of strong linkage in the cohort. On average, about 200,000 unique TCR beta nucleotide sequences were sequenced per donor among 398 genotyped donors of the cohort, with about 17% of those sequences being non-productive. The paper's findings and limits, for the study overall: Linkage disequilibrium might explain the correlated functional status among segregating V segments, but an unknown experimental factor could not be ruled out. The classifier was reported to diagnose cytomegalovirus status with high specificity and sensitivity in both the original cohort and the validation cohort. A further reported finding was that TCR beta sequences accurately predicted the HLA-A and HLA-B alleles for most subjects in the first cohort. In an earlier analysis of roughly 560 of the donors, most TCR beta V segments were observed in productive rearrangements about 87% or about 30% of the time, broadly matching IMGT annotations. Seventeen rarely observed V segments, including chromosome 9 orphons, were excluded from the earlier analysis of some 590 of the donors because counts were too low. The presence/absence analyses assumed that sequencing depth was roughly uniform across donors, and that assumption may not be true. Three of the identified cytomegalovirus-associated TCR beta chains were confirmed in vitro to be specific for cytomegalovirus antigens. Specific HLA alleles were associated with around 18,000 TCR beta sequences at a false discovery rate of 0.05 in a later analysis. In a later analysis, TCR association rates were found to vary across HLA loci, with the most associated TCRs seen for DRB1 alleles and the fewest for HLA-C alleles. According to a later analysis, parvovirus B19, influenza, CMV and Epstein-Barr virus appeared linked to several top co-occurrence clusters. Most TCR sequences were seen in very few donors, while some public TCRs were found in many individuals. In a later genetic analysis, a missense DCLRE1C variant was associated with V-gene and J-gene trimming of TCR beta chains, and the association was replicated in an independent cohort. A later genetic analysis reported fewer N-insertions in productive TCRs among donors in an Asian-associated ancestry cluster than the roughly 640-donor mean. In a later analysis, most CMV-associated TCR beta chains were found to appear HLA-restricted, with HLA associations seemingly driven largely by CMV exposure. The authors suggested that the approach could potentially be extended to other disease states and immunological phenotypes. A cluster of highly shared sequence variants was judged likely to be a technical artifact of the sequencing pipeline. In a later analysis, HLA-associated TCR beta chains showed more clonal expansion and lower generation probabilities than non-associated chains that were equally common. The only immune exposure information available for the cohort was CMV serostatus. Only TCR beta chains were sequenced in this cohort, and the absence of alpha or paired-chain data limited detectable features. When HLA alleles, especially DR and DQ, strongly co-occurred, TCR associations were difficult to assign to individual alleles. A total of 150 or so TCR beta chains were listed by the study as associated with cytomegalovirus. Because some donors lacked HLA typing at each locus, the association tests relied only on the typed subset.

Remarks on this clone: Its cognate antigen has yet to be identified. The record has no base qualities; no much larger clone is one base away.

In total, approximately 610 healthy bone marrow donors made up the cohort. Cohort members were all nominally healthy when sampled, although unrecorded immune exposures were likely present. The donor was CMV seropositive and belonged to the group of 250 to 350 seropositive cohort members. Each donor provided a peripheral blood sample, and peripheral blood mononuclear cells were used for TCR beta sequencing. The Qiagen DNeasy Blood Extraction Kit was used to extract genomic DNA from the blood cell samples. The library was obtained by the immunoSEQ multiplex PCR assay. The multiplex PCR relied on a mix of 60 forward primers for TCR Vbeta segments and 13 reverse primers for TCR Jbeta segments. Amplification of the CDR3 region of rearranged TCR beta genes was performed with a multiplex PCR assay on genomic DNA. Amplified TCR beta libraries were sequenced as 87-base-pair reads on the Illumina HiSeq System. The source study handled its data this way. Across the 700 or so repertoires, a later analysis counted tens of millions of unique TCR beta chains, 9.5 million to 12 million of which were shared by at least two donors. To remove PCR and sequencing errors, raw reads were error-corrected and collapsed into unique sequences using a nearest-neighbor algorithm that merged closely related sequences. To assign V, D and J gene segments, CDR3 sequences were aligned to IMGT reference sequences. For a sequence to be retained, at least a six-nucleotide match to both a V gene segment and a J gene segment was required. A rearrangement was called productive if the CDR3 had no stop codons and remained in frame with V and J, and every other rearrangement was called non-productive. Following IMGT convention, CDR3 was defined as the stretch from the second conserved V-encoded cysteine up to the conserved J-encoded phenylalanine. Sequences without an unambiguous match to a single V gene segment were excluded from the earlier analysis of about 600 of the donors. In an earlier analysis of approximately 590 of the donors, a V segment was called functional when productive rearrangements were above 56.7%, and segregating when the standard deviation between donors exceeded 5%. A statistical classification framework was developed to diagnose cytomegalovirus status using the catalog of TCR beta chain sequences. V and J gene assignment, in a later analysis, came from comparing TCR nucleotide sequences with IMGT/GENE-DB human TR gene sequences. The TCRdist pipeline was used in a later analysis to assign CDR3 sequences and most-parsimonious VDJ recombination scenarios. In a later analysis, every TCR beta chain was defined by the combination of its CDR3 amino acid sequence and its V-gene family, and reads without a unique V-gene family were dropped. To address suspected cross-contamination and a sequencing artifact, a later analysis removed under 600 highly shared, low-generation-probability nucleotide sequences. A later analysis calculated a clonal expansion index for each public chain from normalized within-repertoire ranks of inferred template counts. A later analysis computed generation probabilities with a VDJ recombination model fitted to out-of-frame rearrangements, and checked the results against IGoR. Hypergeometric tests were used in a later analysis to score TCR-TCR, TCR-HLA and TCR-CMV co-occurrence, with a repertoire-size bias correction applied to the TCR pairs. In a later analysis, false discovery rates were estimated by permuting HLA or CMV assignments 20 times. In a later analysis, co-occurring TCRs were grouped using DBSCAN, with TCRdist sequence similarity added in when clustering inside HLA-allele-positive subsets. Repertoires with fewer than 30,000 or more than 120,000 public chains, plus five repertoires with anomalous nucleotide sharing, were excluded from co-occurrence clustering. TCRdb's version of the immuneACCESS table is confined to in-frame rearrangements and falls short of the full clone set. An unresolved V gene accounts for under half of the shortfall where checked; the remainder is of unknown origin. That table is the source of V, J and clone size, and D and trimming were worked out from the DNA. Recorded for this sample are 150,000 to 200,000 clones; 80% to 90% of them occurred a single time. The top ten clones comprise roughly 7.6% of the sample.

Source material: PBMCs. The sequence came from a young woman in good health and CMV-seropositive.

The DNA sequence is given as TGTGCCAGCAGCCCCCCTAGCGGGGGCAGCTACGAGCAGTACTTC. Protein translation: CASSPPSGGSYEQYF. Recombination connected TRBV28 to TRBJ2-7, and TRBD2 aligns with 10 junction nucleotides. Including cysteine and phenylalanine, the CDR3 has 15 amino acids. The only DNA kept is the CDR3, 45 bases in frame from the first base. CDR1 and CDR2, looked up from the germline V gene, are MDHEN and SYDVKM. Clipping removes 6 bases from V and 3 bases from J, with 8 as the unmatched junction base count.